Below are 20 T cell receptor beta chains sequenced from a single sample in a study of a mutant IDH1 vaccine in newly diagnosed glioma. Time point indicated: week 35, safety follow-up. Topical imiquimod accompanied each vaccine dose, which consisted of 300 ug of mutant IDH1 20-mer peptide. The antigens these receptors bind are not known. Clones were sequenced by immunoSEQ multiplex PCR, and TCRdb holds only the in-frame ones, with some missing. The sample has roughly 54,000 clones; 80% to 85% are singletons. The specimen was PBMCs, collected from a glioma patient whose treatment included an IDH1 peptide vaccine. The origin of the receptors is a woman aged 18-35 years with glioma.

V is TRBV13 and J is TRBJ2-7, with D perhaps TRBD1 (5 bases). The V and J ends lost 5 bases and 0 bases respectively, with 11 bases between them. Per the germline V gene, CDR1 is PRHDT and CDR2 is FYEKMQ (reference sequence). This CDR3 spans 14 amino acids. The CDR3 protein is CASSTRQISYEQYF. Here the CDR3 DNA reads TGTGCCAGCAGCACACGACAGATCTCCTACGAGCAGTACTTC.

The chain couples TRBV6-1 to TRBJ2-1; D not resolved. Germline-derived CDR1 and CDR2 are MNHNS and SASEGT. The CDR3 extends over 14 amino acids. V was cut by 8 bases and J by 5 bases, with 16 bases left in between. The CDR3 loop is CASGYSRLDNEQFF. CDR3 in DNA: TGTGCCAGCGGGTACTCGCGATTGGACAATGAGCAGTTCTTC.

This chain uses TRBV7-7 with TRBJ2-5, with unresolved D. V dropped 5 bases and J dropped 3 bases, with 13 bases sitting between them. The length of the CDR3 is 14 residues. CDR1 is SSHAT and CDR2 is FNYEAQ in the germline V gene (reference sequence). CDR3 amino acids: CASSRTFGEETQYF. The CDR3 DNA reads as TGTGCCAGCAGCCGGACCTTTGGTGAAGAGACCCAGTACTTC.

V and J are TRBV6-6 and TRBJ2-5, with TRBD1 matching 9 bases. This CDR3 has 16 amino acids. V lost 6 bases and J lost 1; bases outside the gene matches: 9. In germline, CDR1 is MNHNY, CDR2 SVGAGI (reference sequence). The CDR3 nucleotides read TGTGCCAGCAGCCTGGGACAGGGAAGTTTCCAAGAGACCCAGTACTTC. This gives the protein CASSLGQGSFQETQYF.

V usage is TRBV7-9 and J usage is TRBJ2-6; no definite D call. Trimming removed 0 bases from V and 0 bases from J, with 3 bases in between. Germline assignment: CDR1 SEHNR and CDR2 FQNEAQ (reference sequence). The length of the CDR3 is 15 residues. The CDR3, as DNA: TGTGCCAGCAGCTTAGCAGGCTCTGGGGCCAACGTCCTGACTTTC. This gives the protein CASSLAGSGANVLTF.

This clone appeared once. CDR3 in amino acids: CASRPPTDTQYF. The DNA for the CDR3 is TGTGCCAGCAGACCCCCCACAGATACGCAGTATTTT. The chain couples TRBV6-5 to TRBJ2-3, with D uncertain. The CDR3 covers 12 residues. Germline loops: CDR1 MNHEY, CDR2 SVGAGI. V was trimmed by 6 bases and J by 2 bases, leaving 6 bases between them.

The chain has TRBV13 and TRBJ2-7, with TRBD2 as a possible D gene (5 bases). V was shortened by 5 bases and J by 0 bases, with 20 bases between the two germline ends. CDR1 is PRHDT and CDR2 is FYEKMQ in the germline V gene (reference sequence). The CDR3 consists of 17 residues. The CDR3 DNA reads TGTGCCAGCAGCCCGGTCCGAATAGGGAGCACCTCCTACGAGCAGTACTTC. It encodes CASSPVRIGSTSYEQYF.

CDR3 sequence reads: CASSFRQAGAEKLFF. The CDR3 DNA reads TGCGCCAGCAGCTTTCGACAGGCCGGGGCTGAAAAACTGTTTTTT. This chain joins TRBV5-1 and TRBJ1-4; TRBD1 might be the D (6 bases). V was clipped by 2 bases and J by 7 bases, with 15 bases between them. There are 15 residues in the CDR3. Looked up from germline, CDR1 is SGHRS and CDR2 is YFSETQ.

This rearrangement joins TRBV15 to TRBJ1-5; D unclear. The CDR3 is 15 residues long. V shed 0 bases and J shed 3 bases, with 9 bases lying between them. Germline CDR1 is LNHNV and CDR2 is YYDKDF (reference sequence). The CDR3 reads CATSRDGRVNQPQHF. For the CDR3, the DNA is TGTGCCACCAGCAGAGATGGGCGTGTCAATCAGCCCCAGCATTTT.

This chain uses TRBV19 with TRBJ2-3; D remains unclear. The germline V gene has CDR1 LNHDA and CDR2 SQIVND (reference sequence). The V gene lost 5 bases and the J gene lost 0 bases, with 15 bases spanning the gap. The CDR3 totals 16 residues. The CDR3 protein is CASSPLALASTDTQYF. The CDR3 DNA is TGTGCCAGTAGTCCCCTCGCTCTGGCTAGCACAGATACGCAGTATTTT.

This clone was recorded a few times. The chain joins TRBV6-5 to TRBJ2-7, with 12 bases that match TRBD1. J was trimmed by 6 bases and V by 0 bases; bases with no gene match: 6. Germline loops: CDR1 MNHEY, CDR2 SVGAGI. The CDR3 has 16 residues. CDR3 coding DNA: TGTGCCAGCAGTTACTCGCCGGGACAGGGGGCCGGCGAGCAGTACTTC. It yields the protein CASSYSPGQGAGEQYF.

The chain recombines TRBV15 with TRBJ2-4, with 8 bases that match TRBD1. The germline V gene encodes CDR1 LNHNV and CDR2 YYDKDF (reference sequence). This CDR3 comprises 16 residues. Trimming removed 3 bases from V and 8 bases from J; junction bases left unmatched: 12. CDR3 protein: CATSRERTGLGDIQYF. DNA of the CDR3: TGTGCCACCAGCAGGGAGAGGACAGGGCTTGGGGACATTCAGTACTTC.

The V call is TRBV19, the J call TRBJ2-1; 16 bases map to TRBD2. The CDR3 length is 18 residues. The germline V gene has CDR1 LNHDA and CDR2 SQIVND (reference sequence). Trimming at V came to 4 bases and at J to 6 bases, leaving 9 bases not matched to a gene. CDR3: CASSRTGTSGRASNEQFF. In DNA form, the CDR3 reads TGTGCCAGTAGTAGAACCGGGACTAGCGGGAGGGCAAGCAATGAGCAGTTCTTC. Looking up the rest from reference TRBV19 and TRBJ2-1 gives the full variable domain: DGGITQSPKYLFRKEGQNVTLSCEQNLNHDAMYWYRQDPGQGLRLIYYSQIVNDFQKGDIAEGYSVSREKKESFPLTVTSAQKNPTAFYLCASSRTGTSGRASNEQFFGPGTRLTVL.

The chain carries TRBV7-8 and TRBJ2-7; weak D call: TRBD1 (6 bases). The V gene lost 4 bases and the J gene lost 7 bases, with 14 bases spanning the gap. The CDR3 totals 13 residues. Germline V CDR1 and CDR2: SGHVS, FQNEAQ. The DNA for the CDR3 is TGTGCCAGCAGCTCGATTACAGACAGGGAGCAGTACTTC. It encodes CASSSITDREQYF.

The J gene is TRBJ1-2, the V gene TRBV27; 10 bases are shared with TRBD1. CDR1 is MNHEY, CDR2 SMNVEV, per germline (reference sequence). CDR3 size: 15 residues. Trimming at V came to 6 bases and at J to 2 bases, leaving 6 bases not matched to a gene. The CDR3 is CASSPDRGQNYGYTF. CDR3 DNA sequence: TGTGCCAGCAGCCCCGACAGGGGGCAAAACTATGGCTACACCTTC.

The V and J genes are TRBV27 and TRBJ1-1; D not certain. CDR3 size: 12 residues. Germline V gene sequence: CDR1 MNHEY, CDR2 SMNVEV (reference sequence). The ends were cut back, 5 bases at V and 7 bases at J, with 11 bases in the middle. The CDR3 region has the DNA TGTGCCAGCAGTCCTAGTGTGGATGAAGCTTTCTTT. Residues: CASSPSVDEAFF.

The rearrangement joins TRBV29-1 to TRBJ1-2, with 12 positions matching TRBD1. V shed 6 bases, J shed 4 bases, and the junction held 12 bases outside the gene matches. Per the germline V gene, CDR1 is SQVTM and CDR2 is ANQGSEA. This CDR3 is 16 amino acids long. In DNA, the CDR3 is TGCAGCGTGATAACCGGGACAGGGGGCGTAGGCTATGGCTACACCTTC. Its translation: CSVITGTGGVGYGYTF. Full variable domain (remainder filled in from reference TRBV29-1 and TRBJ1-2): SAVISQKPSRDICQRGTSLTIQCQVDSQVTMMFWYRQQPGQSLTLIATANQGSEATYESGFVIDKFPISRPNLTFSTLTVSNMSPEDSSIYLCSVITGTGGVGYGYTFGSGTRLTVV.

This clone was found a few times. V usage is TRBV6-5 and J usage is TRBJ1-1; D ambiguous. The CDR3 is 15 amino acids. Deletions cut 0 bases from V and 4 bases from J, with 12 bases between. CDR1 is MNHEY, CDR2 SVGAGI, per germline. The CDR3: CASSYSTPEATEAFF. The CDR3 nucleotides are TGTGCCAGCAGTTACTCGACTCCGGAGGCCACTGAAGCTTTCTTT.

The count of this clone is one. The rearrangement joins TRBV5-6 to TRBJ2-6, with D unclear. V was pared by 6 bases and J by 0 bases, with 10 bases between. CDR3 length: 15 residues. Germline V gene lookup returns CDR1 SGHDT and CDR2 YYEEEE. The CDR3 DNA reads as TGTGCCAGCACCTTTACAACCTCTGGGGCCAACGTCCTGACTTTC. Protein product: CASTFTTSGANVLTF.

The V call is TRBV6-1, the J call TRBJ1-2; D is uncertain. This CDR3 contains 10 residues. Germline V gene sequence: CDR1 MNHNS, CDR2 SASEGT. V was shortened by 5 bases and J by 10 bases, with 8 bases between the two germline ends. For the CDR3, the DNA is TGTGCCAGCAGTTTCCGGGCCTACACCTTC. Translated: CASSFRAYTF.